This T cell receptor (beta chain) was sequenced for a study of T-cell memory formation after mild COVID-19 (dated by TCRdb to the early 2020s). In terms of the full investigation: TCR sequence clusters from the two donors were largely donor specific. In a couple of donors, T-cell clones that expanded and contracted after mild COVID-19 were tracked by sequencing TCRalpha and TCRbeta repertoires over time. Two young, previously healthy adult volunteers, one female and one male, were included in the cohort.

The investigation overall reported the following: Contracting CD4+ clones were found mainly in CM and EM memory subsets, while CD8+ clones were enriched in EMRA. SARS-CoV-2 specificity of the second-wave clones peaking on day 37 was not confirmed. The detection of some responding clones in pre-infection memory suggests that pre-existing cross-reactive memory T cells joined the SARS-CoV-2 response. Only two mild cases were covered by the study, and larger cohorts that include severe cases with pre-infection samples were considered necessary. From day 15 to 85, contracting clones showed balanced CD4/CD8 phenotypes, whereas a second wave of clones that expanded from day 15 to 37 leaned towards CD4+.

Trimming takes 4 bases from V and 3 bases from J, and the germline ends sit 7 bases apart. The CDR3 sequence holds 12 residues, the cysteine and valine included. Only CDR3 DNA is held: 36 bases, read in frame from base 1. PBMCs were isolated by Ficoll-Paque density gradient centrifugation. This sample was sequenced with an Illumina NovaSeq 6000. TCRalpha and TCRbeta cDNA libraries were constructed by 5'RACE with constant-segment primers, with sample barcodes and unique molecular identifiers being introduced. RNA was extracted from every sample with Trizol reagent. Library amplification was performed in two PCR steps, and a second sample barcode and Illumina TruSeq adapters were introduced in the second step. The libraries were sequenced on an Illumina NovaSeq using 2 x 150 bp paired-end reads. Per the authors' processing: The reads were demultiplexed and collapsed into UMI-guided consensus sequences using migec v1.2.7. Using mixcr v2.1.11, UMI consensuses were aligned to TRA and TRB V and J templates and then assembled into clonotypes. Expanded or contracted clonotypes were those called significant by both edgeR and NoisET, with noise models trained on biological replicates. For edgeR calls, a false discovery rate-adjusted p below 0.01 and a log2 fold-change threshold of 1 were applied. As an exploratory analysis of dynamics, PCA with hierarchical clustering was applied to max-normalized trajectories of the 1000 most abundant clonotypes. The CD4 or CD8 phenotype of responding clones was assigned using the separately sequenced CD4+ and CD8+ repertoires. The raw public reads went through TCRdb reprocessing: fastp at Q25, MiXCR clone calling, in-frame beta chains kept. Every entry covers one CDR3 protein and lists the most common genes and DNA from its rows. These V and J calls are TCRdb output, not the study's own analysis. The sample yields roughly 110,000 distinct CDR3 sequences; approximately 15% were counted once. About 39% of the sample lies in the top ten.

The table lists this clonotype with a few counts. Its antigen is not yet known. The sample holds no much larger clone one base away, and base qualities are not on file. The sequencing input was PBMCs or a T cell subset sorted from them (not recorded which). The TCR originated in a man between 18 and 29 years old who had mild COVID-19 (a few samples of this study predate the infection). The sample titles of this study are shuffled in the database, so cell type and time point are left out; the donor was told from shared clones. The sequence links TRBV12-3 or TRBV12-4 to TRBJ2-7; the D gene identity is not certain. The base sequence is TGTGCCAGCAGTTCGGGCGGCTACGAGCAGTACGTC. It codes for CASSSGGYEQYV.